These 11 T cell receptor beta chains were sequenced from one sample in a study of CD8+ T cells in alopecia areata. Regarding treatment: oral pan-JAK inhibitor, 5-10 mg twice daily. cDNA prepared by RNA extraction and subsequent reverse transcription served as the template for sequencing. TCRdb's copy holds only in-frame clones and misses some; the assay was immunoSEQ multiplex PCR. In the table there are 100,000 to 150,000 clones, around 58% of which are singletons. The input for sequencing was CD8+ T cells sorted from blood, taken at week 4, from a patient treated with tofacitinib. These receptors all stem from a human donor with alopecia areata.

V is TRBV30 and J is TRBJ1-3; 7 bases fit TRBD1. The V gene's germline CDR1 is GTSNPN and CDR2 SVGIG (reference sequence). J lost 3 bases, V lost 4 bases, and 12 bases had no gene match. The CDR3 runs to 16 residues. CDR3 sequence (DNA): TGTGCCTGGACCTCAGGTGCAGGGGGTCTTGGAAACACCATATATTTT. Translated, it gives CAWTSGAGGLGNTIYF.

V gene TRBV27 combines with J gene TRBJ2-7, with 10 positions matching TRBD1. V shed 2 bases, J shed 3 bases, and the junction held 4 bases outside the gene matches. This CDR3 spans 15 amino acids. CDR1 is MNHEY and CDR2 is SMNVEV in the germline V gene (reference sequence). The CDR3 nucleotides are TGTGCCAGCAGTTTACAGGGACAGGGGTACTACGAGCAGTACTTC. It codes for CASSLQGQGYYEQYF.

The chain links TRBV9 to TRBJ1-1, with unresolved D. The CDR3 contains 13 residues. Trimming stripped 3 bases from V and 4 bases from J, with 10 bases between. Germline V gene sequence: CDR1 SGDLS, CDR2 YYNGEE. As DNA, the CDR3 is TGTGCCAGCAGCGCAGGAGTTGGCACTGAAGCTTTCTTT. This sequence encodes CASSAGVGTEAFF.

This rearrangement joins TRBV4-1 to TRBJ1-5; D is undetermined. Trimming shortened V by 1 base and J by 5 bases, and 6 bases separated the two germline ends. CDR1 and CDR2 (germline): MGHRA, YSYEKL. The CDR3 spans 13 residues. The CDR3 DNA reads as TGCGCCAGCAGCCAAGCGGTTCATCAGCCCCAGCATTTT. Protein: CASSQAVHQPQHF.

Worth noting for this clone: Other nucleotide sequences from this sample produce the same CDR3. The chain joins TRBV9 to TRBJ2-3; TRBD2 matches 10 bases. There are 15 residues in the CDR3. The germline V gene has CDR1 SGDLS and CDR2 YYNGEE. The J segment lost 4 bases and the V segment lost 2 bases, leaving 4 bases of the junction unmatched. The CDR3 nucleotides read TGTGCCAGCAGCGTCGCCGGGACTAGCGCAGATACGCAGTATTTT. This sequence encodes CASSVAGTSADTQYF.

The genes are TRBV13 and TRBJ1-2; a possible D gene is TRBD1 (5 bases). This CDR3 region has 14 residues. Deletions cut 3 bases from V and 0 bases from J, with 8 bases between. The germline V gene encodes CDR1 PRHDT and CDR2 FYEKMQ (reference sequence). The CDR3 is CASSFRETNYGYTF. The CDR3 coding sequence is TGTGCCAGCAGCTTCAGGGAAACTAACTATGGCTACACCTTC.

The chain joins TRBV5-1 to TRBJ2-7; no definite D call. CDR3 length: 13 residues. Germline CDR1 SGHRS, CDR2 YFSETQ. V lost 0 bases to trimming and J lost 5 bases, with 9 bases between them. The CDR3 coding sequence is TGCGCCAGCAGCTTGGGCTCGATCGACGAGCAGTACTTC. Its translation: CASSLGSIDEQYF.

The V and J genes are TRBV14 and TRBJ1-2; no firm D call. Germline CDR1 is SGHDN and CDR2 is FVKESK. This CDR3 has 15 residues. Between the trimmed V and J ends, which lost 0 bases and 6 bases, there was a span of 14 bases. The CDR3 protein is CASSQESEGMDGYTF. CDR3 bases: TGTGCCAGCAGCCAAGAGAGCGAGGGAATGGATGGCTACACCTTC.

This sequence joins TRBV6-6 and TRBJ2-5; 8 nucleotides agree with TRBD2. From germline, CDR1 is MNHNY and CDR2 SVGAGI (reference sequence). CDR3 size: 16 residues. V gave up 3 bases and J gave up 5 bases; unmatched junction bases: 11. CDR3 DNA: TGTGCCAGCAGTTATGTCCGGCGTCAGCGGGGGGAGACCCAGTACTTC. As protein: CASSYVRRQRGETQYF.

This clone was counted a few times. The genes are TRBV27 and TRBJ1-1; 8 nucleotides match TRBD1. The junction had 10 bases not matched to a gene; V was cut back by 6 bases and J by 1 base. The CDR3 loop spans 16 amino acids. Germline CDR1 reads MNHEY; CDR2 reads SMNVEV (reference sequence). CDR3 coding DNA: TGTGCCAGCAGAACATATGACCAGGGGGCGAACACTGAAGCTTTCTTT. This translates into CASRTYDQGANTEAFF.

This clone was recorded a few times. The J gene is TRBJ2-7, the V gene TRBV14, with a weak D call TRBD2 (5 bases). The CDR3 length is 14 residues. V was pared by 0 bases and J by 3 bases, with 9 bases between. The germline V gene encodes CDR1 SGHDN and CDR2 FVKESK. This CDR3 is CASSQELGVYEQYF. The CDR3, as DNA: TGTGCCAGCAGCCAAGAGCTCGGGGTCTACGAGCAGTACTTC.